The TCR beta chain described here comes from a study of blood T cell repertoires in COVID-19. Across the study: COVID-19 samples from acute and convalescent phases originated in the United States, Italy and Spain.

Sequencing used immunoSEQ multiplex PCR; TCRdb keeps in-frame clones, though not all of them. The sample contains around 100,000 clones, approximately 84% of which appear only once. The origin of this receptor is a human donor in a cohort sampled during active COVID-19. Sequencing was carried out using peripheral blood.

CDR3 sequence (DNA): TGCGCCAGCAGCTTGGGGACAGGGGGCTACGAGCAGTACTTC. Its protein is CASSLGTGGYEQYF. The chain carries TRBV5-1 and TRBJ2-7; 10 nucleotides line up with TRBD1. Germline V lookup: CDR1 SGHRS, CDR2 YFSETQ. J was trimmed by 3 bases and V by 0 bases; bases with no gene match: 0. This CDR3 is 14 amino acids long.